The rows below give T cell receptor beta chains drawn from one sample of a study of liver allograft versus peripheral blood T cells. TCRdb redid the calling of the reads with MiXCR, one entry per CDR3 protein. Altogether approximately 730 distinct CDR3 sequences are present, roughly 20% being singletons, with the ten largest covering less than 35%. Receptors originate from a human patient who had a liver transplant. Some T cells may be supplied by the graft donor. Both conserved end residues are part of each CDR3. D genes are given only for firm matches. Size tells how often a clone was seen (once, few, many) or the class of an expanded clone, and some rows leave it out.

V gene: TRBV6-2/TRBV6-3; clone size: large; J gene: TRBJ1-2; D gene: TRBD1; CDR3 protein: CASSYIRTGDGYTF; CDR3 DNA: TGTGCCAGCAGTTATATCCGGACAGGGGACGGCTACACCTTC
V gene: TRBV6-2/TRBV6-3; clone size: medium-sized; J gene: TRBJ2-7; D gene: TRBD2; CDR3 protein: CASSGEEGLVVYWQYF; CDR3 DNA: TGTGCCAGCAGTGGTGAAGAGGGACTAGTCGTTTATTGGCAGTACTTC
V gene: TRBV9; clone size: medium-sized; J gene: TRBJ2-1; D gene: NA; CDR3 protein: CASSVVAGSSYNEQFF; CDR3 DNA: TGTGCCAGCAGCGTAGTGGCGGGTAGCTCCTACAATGAGCAGTTCTTC
V gene: TRBV7-2; clone size: NA; J gene: TRBJ1-2; D gene: NA; CDR3 protein: CASSSVWGTYGYTF; CDR3 DNA: TGTGCCAGCAGCTCGGTATGGGGGACTTATGGCTACACCTTC
V gene: TRBV10-3; clone size: large; J gene: TRBJ1-2; D gene: TRBD1; CDR3 protein: CAISESDRSAGGGYTF; CDR3 DNA: TGTGCCATCAGTGAGTCGGACAGGTCGGCGGGTGGTGGCTACACCTTC
V gene: TRBV15; clone size: NA; J gene: TRBJ1-6; D gene: TRBD1; CDR3 protein: CATSSRTGGSSPLHF; CDR3 DNA: TGTGCCACCAGCTCTCGGACAGGAGGATCTTCACCCCTCCACTTT
V gene: TRBV30; clone size: large; J gene: TRBJ2-2; D gene: NA; CDR3 protein: CASDSSTGELFF; CDR3 DNA: TGTGCCTCTGACAGTAGCACCGGGGAGCTGTTTTTT
V gene: TRBV29-1; clone size: medium-sized; J gene: TRBJ2-3; D gene: TRBD1; CDR3 protein: CSTRTGASTDTQYF; CDR3 DNA: TGCAGCACTAGAACAGGGGCTAGCACAGATACGCAGTATTTT
V gene: TRBV6-6; clone size: large; J gene: TRBJ1-3; D gene: NA; CDR3 protein: CASSYVGVSGNTIYF; CDR3 DNA: TGTGCCAGCAGTTACGTTGGAGTCTCTGGAAACACCATATATTTT
V gene: TRBV10-3; clone size: NA; J gene: TRBJ1-1; D gene: NA; CDR3 protein: CAMGTFLNTEAYF; CDR3 DNA: TGTGCCATGGGGACGTTTTTGAACACTGAAGCTTACTTT
V gene: TRBV2; clone size: NA; J gene: TRBJ1-5; D gene: NA; CDR3 protein: CASRAPYSNQPQHF; CDR3 DNA: TGTGCCAGCAGGGCCCCATATAGCAATCAGCCCCAGCATTTT
V gene: TRBV9; clone size: NA; J gene: TRBJ2-3; D gene: TRBD2; CDR3 protein: CASSVYAGGDTDTQYF; CDR3 DNA: TGTGCCAGCAGCGTATACGCGGGGGGTGACACAGATACGCAGTATTTT
V gene: TRBV27; clone size: NA; J gene: TRBJ2-1; D gene: NA; CDR3 protein: CASSPRGSQFF; CDR3 DNA: TGTGCCAGCAGTCCCAGGGGATCGCAGTTCTTC
V gene: TRBV27; clone size: large; J gene: TRBJ1-2; D gene: TRBD1; CDR3 protein: CASRTGSYGYTF; CDR3 DNA: TGTGCCAGCAGGACAGGGAGCTATGGCTACACCTTC
V gene: TRBV7-2; clone size: hyperexpanded; J gene: TRBJ2-1; D gene: TRBD2; CDR3 protein: CASRAGSYNEQFF; CDR3 DNA: TGTGCCAGCAGAGCGGGGTCCTACAATGAGCAGTTCTTC
V gene: TRBV24-1; clone size: large; J gene: TRBJ1-2; D gene: TRBD1; CDR3 protein: CATSDGSDRSYTF; CDR3 DNA: TGTGCCACCAGTGATGGCTCGGACAGGAGCTACACCTTC
V gene: TRBV20-1; clone size: few; J gene: TRBJ1-1; D gene: NA; CDR3 protein: CSATGVGATEAFF; CDR3 DNA: TGCAGTGCTACAGGGGTTGGGGCTACTGAAGCTTTCTTT
V gene: TRBV27; clone size: large; J gene: TRBJ1-2; D gene: NA; CDR3 protein: CASSLRGTYGYTF; CDR3 DNA: TGTGCCAGCAGTCTCCGGGGGACCTATGGCTACACCTTC
V gene: TRBV9; clone size: medium-sized; J gene: TRBJ2-1; D gene: NA; CDR3 protein: CASSSGFISYNEQFF; CDR3 DNA: TGTGCCAGCAGCTCGGGATTTATCTCCTACAATGAGCAGTTCTTC
V gene: TRBV7-9; clone size: large; J gene: TRBJ2-1; D gene: NA; CDR3 protein: CASSLVAGASLNEQFF; CDR3 DNA: TGTGCCAGCAGCTTAGTTGCGGGGGCCAGTTTAAATGAGCAGTTCTTC
V gene: TRBV2; clone size: few; J gene: TRBJ2-7; D gene: NA; CDR3 protein: CASRGHHTGEQYF; CDR3 DNA: TGTGCCAGCAGGGGACACCACACCGGGGAGCAGTACTTC
V gene: TRBV6-6; clone size: large; J gene: TRBJ2-2; D gene: NA; CDR3 protein: CAMGPGDTGELFF; CDR3 DNA: TGTGCCATGGGACCGGGGGACACCGGGGAGCTGTTTTTT
V gene: TRBV6-2/TRBV6-3; clone size: NA; J gene: TRBJ2-1; D gene: TRBD2; CDR3 protein: CASSYPGTSGGLGEQFF; CDR3 DNA: TGTGCCAGCAGTTACCCCGGGACTAGCGGAGGCCTTGGCGAGCAGTTCTTC
V gene: TRBV27; clone size: large; J gene: TRBJ2-7; D gene: TRBD1; CDR3 protein: CASSDRVTYEQYF; CDR3 DNA: TGTGCCAGCAGCGACAGGGTCACCTACGAGCAGTACTTC
V gene: TRBV7-9; clone size: medium-sized; J gene: TRBJ2-2; D gene: TRBD2; CDR3 protein: CASSTGTSFPGELFF; CDR3 DNA: TGTGCCAGCAGCACCGGGACTAGCTTCCCCGGGGAGCTGTTTTTT
V gene: TRBV19; clone size: large; J gene: TRBJ1-5; D gene: NA; CDR3 protein: CASTLTLGNQPQHF; CDR3 DNA: TGTGCCAGTACTTTGACCCTGGGCAATCAGCCCCAGCATTTT
V gene: TRBV6-2/TRBV6-3; clone size: NA; J gene: TRBJ2-5; D gene: TRBD2; CDR3 protein: CASSYLNSGRSGETQYF; CDR3 DNA: TGTGCCAGCAGTTACTTAAATAGCGGGAGAAGCGGGGAGACCCAGTACTTC
V gene: TRBV25-1; clone size: NA; J gene: TRBJ1-1; D gene: NA; CDR3 protein: CATFGKGLHHGNTEAFF; CDR3 DNA: TGTGCCACTTTCGGGAAGGGCCTCCACCATGGGAACACTGAAGCTTTCTTT
V gene: TRBV27; clone size: NA; J gene: TRBJ2-2; D gene: TRBD2; CDR3 protein: CASRGLAGGGGELFF; CDR3 DNA: TGTGCCAGCAGAGGACTAGCGGGGGGGGGCGGGGAGCTGTTTTTT
V gene: TRBV6-2/TRBV6-3; clone size: large; J gene: TRBJ1-2; D gene: TRBD1; CDR3 protein: CASSYSPGQGNGYTF; CDR3 DNA: TGTGCCAGCAGTTACTCCCCCGGACAGGGTAATGGCTACACCTTC
V gene: TRBV29-1; clone size: large; J gene: TRBJ1-2; D gene: NA; CDR3 protein: CSVEDLAYGYTF; CDR3 DNA: TGCAGCGTTGAAGATCTGGCATATGGCTACACCTTC
V gene: TRBV18; clone size: large; J gene: TRBJ1-2; D gene: NA; CDR3 protein: CASSPLGGAGVPYGYTF; CDR3 DNA: TGTGCCAGCTCACCGTTAGGGGGGGCAGGCGTACCGTATGGCTACACCTTC
V gene: TRBV2; clone size: NA; J gene: TRBJ2-3; D gene: TRBD2; CDR3 protein: CASSEPSGLGDTQYF; CDR3 DNA: TGTGCCAGCAGTGAGCCTAGCGGGCTCGGGGATACGCAGTATTTT
V gene: TRBV6-5; clone size: NA; J gene: TRBJ1-2; D gene: NA; CDR3 protein: CASTHRGGVLTFGAGYGYTF; CDR3 DNA: NA
V gene: TRBV12-3/TRBV12-4; clone size: medium-sized; J gene: TRBJ1-1; D gene: NA; CDR3 protein: CASSLWGLKGTEAFF; CDR3 DNA: TGTGCCAGCAGTTTATGGGGTTTAAAGGGGACTGAAGCTTTCTTT
V gene: TRBV6-2/TRBV6-3; clone size: large; J gene: TRBJ2-1; D gene: NA; CDR3 protein: CASSYRGDSYNEQFF; CDR3 DNA: TGTGCCAGCAGTTACCGCGGGGACTCCTACAATGAGCAGTTCTTC
V gene: TRBV7-2; clone size: NA; J gene: TRBJ2-7; D gene: NA; CDR3 protein: CASSVTGVWGYDEQYF; CDR3 DNA: TGTGCCAGCAGCGTCACCGGGGTATGGGGTTACGACGAGCAGTACTTC
V gene: TRBV7-2; clone size: medium-sized; J gene: TRBJ2-7; D gene: NA; CDR3 protein: CASSLVGRTVPSYEQYF; CDR3 DNA: TGTGCCAGCAGCTTAGTGGGACGGACAGTACCTAGCTACGAGCAGTACTTC
V gene: TRBV3-1; clone size: NA; J gene: TRBJ2-2; D gene: NA; CDR3 protein: CASSHVGVTGELFF; CDR3 DNA: TGTGCCAGCAGCCATGTGGGGGTAACCGGGGAGCTGTTTTTT
V gene: TRBV18; clone size: medium-sized; J gene: TRBJ2-1; D gene: NA; CDR3 protein: CASSPPAHSSYNEQFF; CDR3 DNA: TGTGCCAGCTCACCACCGGCCCACAGCTCCTACAATGAGCAGTTCTTC
V gene: TRBV6-5; clone size: large; J gene: TRBJ2-7; D gene: TRBD2; CDR3 protein: CASAPGTTSSYEQYF; CDR3 DNA: TGTGCCAGCGCCCCCGGGACTACGAGCTCCTACGAGCAGTACTTC
V gene: TRBV11-2; clone size: medium-sized; J gene: TRBJ1-2; D gene: NA; CDR3 protein: CASSSAGVAKGYTF; CDR3 DNA: TGTGCCAGCAGCTCTGCAGGGGTTGCTAAGGGCTACACCTTC
V gene: TRBV20-1; clone size: NA; J gene: TRBJ2-3; D gene: TRBD2; CDR3 protein: CSATHPGLAVLTDTQYF; CDR3 DNA: TGCAGTGCTACGCACCCGGGACTAGCGGTACTCACAGATACGCAGTATTTT
V gene: TRBV27; clone size: medium-sized; J gene: TRBJ2-6; D gene: TRBD1; CDR3 protein: CASSFGDRAPSGANVLTF; CDR3 DNA: TGTGCCAGCAGTTTTGGGGACAGGGCCCCCTCTGGGGCCAACGTCCTGACTTTC
V gene: TRBV14; clone size: medium-sized; J gene: TRBJ2-3; D gene: NA; CDR3 protein: CASSQGREETSTDTQYF; CDR3 DNA: TGTGCCAGCAGCCAAGGGCGGGAAGAAACTAGCACAGATACGCAGTATTTT
V gene: TRBV2; clone size: few; J gene: TRBJ1-5; D gene: TRBD1; CDR3 protein: CASSVVGQGDGNQPQHF; CDR3 DNA: TGTGCCAGCAGTGTTGTGGGACAGGGGGATGGCAATCAGCCCCAGCATTTT
V gene: TRBV18; clone size: large; J gene: TRBJ2-1; D gene: NA; CDR3 protein: CASSPRGGAGNNEQFF; CDR3 DNA: TGTGCCAGCTCACCACGAGGCGGGGCGGGGAACAATGAGCAGTTCTTC